The 14 T cell receptor beta chains reported below all come from one sample, sequenced in a study of post-analysis software for immune sequencing data (dated by TCRdb to the mid-2010s). What the authors observed across the whole study: Roughly 5 TRBV segments, including TRBV5-6, TRBV5-1 and TRBV20-1, were significantly more frequent in patients than controls.

The method was PCR. TCRdb names Illumina HiSeq 2500 as the instrument used. To reduce PCR and sequencing biases, unique molecular identifiers were incorporated into the TCR beta cDNA libraries. TCRdb reanalyzed the raw reads on its own, using fastp at Q25 for trimming and MiXCR for clone calling, and kept in-frame beta chains. CDR3 protein duplicates are merged, each entry listing the most common genes and DNA. The sample has hundreds of thousands of distinct CDR3 sequences on record, roughly 29% of them singletons. Of the sample, 0.56% is held by the ten largest clones. These TCRs are of unknown antigen specificity. What was sequenced was blood. All receptors come from a girl aged 5-17 years with multiple sclerosis.

This clonotype was seen only a few times. The rearrangement uses TRBV5-6 and TRBJ1-2, with D possibly being TRBD1 (5 bases). Trimming removed 4 bases from V and 8 bases from J, with 15 bases in between. Per the germline V gene, CDR1 is SGHDT and CDR2 is YYEEEE. The CDR3 is 13 residues long. CDR3 nucleotide sequence: TGTGCCAGCAGCCCGATCGGGGCGGGGGGCTACACCTTC. It yields the protein CASSPIGAGGYTF.

CDR3 sequence reads: CASSLELAGQETQYF. The CDR3, as DNA: TGCGCCAGCAGCTTAGAACTAGCGGGGCAAGAGACCCAGTACTTC. V gene TRBV5-1 combines with J gene TRBJ2-5; 10 nucleotides line up with TRBD2. V gave up 2 bases and J gave up 2 bases; unmatched junction bases: 3. This CDR3 contains 15 residues. Germline CDR1 and CDR2: SGHRS and YFSETQ.

This clonotype came up a few times. The J gene is TRBJ2-3, the V gene TRBV20-1, with 13 bases matching TRBD2. The CDR3 covers 15 residues. V lost 5 bases, J lost 7 bases, and 9 bases stayed unmatched. Per the germline V gene, CDR1 is DFQATT and CDR2 is SNEGSKA (reference sequence). The CDR3 coding sequence is TGCAGTGCTCCCGGACTAGCGGGAGTGGAGAATACGCAGTATTTT. It yields the protein CSAPGLAGVENTQYF.

This sequence joins TRBV21-1 and TRBJ1-4; no DNA check was done on the table's D call, TRBD1. TRBV21-1 is a known pseudogene. The CDR3 is 18 amino acids. The CDR3 DNA is TGTGCCAGCAGCAAAGCGCTGTCCCAGGGGGTAAATAATGAAAAACTGTTTTTT. Translated: CASSKALSQGVNNEKLFF.

The chain carries TRBV20-1 and TRBJ2-7, with 12 bases that match TRBD1. Germline V gives CDR1 DFQATT, CDR2 SNEGSKA (reference sequence). The CDR3 spans 15 residues. V lost 5 bases to trimming and J lost 4 bases; unmatched junction nucleotides: 9. The CDR3 nucleotides read TGCAGTGCTCGTGGGGGGACAGGGGGCGGATACGAGCAGTACTTC. Amino acids: CSARGGTGGGYEQYF.

This clonotype was observed a handful of times. This rearrangement joins TRBV9 to TRBJ1-4; D gene uncertain. Per the germline V gene, CDR1 is SGDLS and CDR2 is YYNGEE. This CDR3 comprises 16 residues. Trimming took 3 bases from V and 0 from J, leaving 12 bases between them. The CDR3: CASSAGPAATNEKLFF. CDR3 DNA sequence: TGTGCCAGCAGCGCCGGACCCGCTGCAACTAATGAAAAACTGTTTTTT. Based on the CDR3 plus reference TRBV9 and TRBJ1-4, the full variable domain is DSGVTQTPKHLITATGQRVTLRCSPRSGDLSVYWYQQSLDQGLQFLIQYYNGEERAKGNILERFSAQQFPDLHSELNLSSLELGDSALYFCASSAGPAATNEKLFFGSGTQLSVL.

The chain carries TRBV5-1 and TRBJ1-5; no reliable D call. Germline CDR1 reads SGHRS; CDR2 reads YFSETQ. This CDR3 has 13 amino acids. Trimming pared 5 bases from V and 6 bases from J, leaving 12 bases between. This chain's CDR3 is CASSQDGVQPQHF. In DNA form, the CDR3 reads TGCGCCAGCAGTCAGGACGGTGTTCAGCCCCAGCATTTT.

This clonotype was observed a handful of times. The chain joins TRBV3-1 to TRBJ2-3; 7 nucleotides agree with TRBD1. V lost 5 bases and J lost 5; bases outside the gene matches: 7. Germline V gene lookup returns CDR1 LGHDT and CDR2 YNNKEL (reference sequence). The CDR3 extends over 14 amino acids. The CDR3 region has the DNA TGTGCCAGCAGCGGCATCACAGGGGAAGATACGCAGTATTTT. This translates into CASSGITGEDTQYF.

This clonotype was observed many times. The chain links TRBV29-1 to TRBJ1-2; no definite D call. Trimming pared 6 bases from V and 2 bases from J, leaving 16 bases between. This CDR3 comprises 14 residues. Germline-derived CDR1 and CDR2 are SQVTM and ANQGSEA. CDR3: CSVYDFLNNYGYTF. The CDR3 coding sequence is TGCAGCGTCTACGACTTCTTGAACAACTATGGCTACACCTTC.

V usage is TRBV6-1 and J usage is TRBJ1-5, with 7 bases matching TRBD1. Germline CDR1 and CDR2: MNHNS and SASEGT. This CDR3 is 16 amino acids long. V lost 6 bases and J lost 5; bases outside the gene matches: 13. In DNA, the CDR3 is TGTGCCAGCAGGGCTAGCTCAGGGGGTTTGGATCAGCCCCAGCATTTT. It encodes CASRASSGGLDQPQHF.

V is TRBV5-1 and J is TRBJ2-1, with 7 bases identical to TRBD1. J gave up 1 base and V 4 bases, and 5 bases lay outside the gene matches. Germline assignment: CDR1 SGHRS and CDR2 YFSETQ. The CDR3 runs 15 residues. Written as DNA, the CDR3 is TGCGCCAGCAGCCCGGGGACAGTTTCCTACAATGAGCAGTTCTTC. Amino acid sequence: CASSPGTVSYNEQFF.

This rearrangement joins TRBV14 to TRBJ1-4; D not resolved. Germline V lookup: CDR1 SGHDN, CDR2 FVKESK. Trimming removed 3 bases from V and 5 bases from J, with 16 bases in between. The CDR3 loop spans 16 amino acids. DNA for the CDR3: TGTGCCAGCAGCCAGTTTTTAACAGCCTTAAATGAAAAACTGTTTTTT. This encodes CASSQFLTALNEKLFF.

The chain is built from TRBV24-1 and TRBJ2-7; 7 positions agree with TRBD1. CDR1 is KGHDR, CDR2 SFDVKD, per germline. V lost 5 bases, J lost 5 bases, and 14 bases stayed unmatched. The CDR3 extends over 16 amino acids. The DNA of the CDR3 is TGTGCCACCAGTGGATCCGCGCGGACAGGTGTCGACGAGCAGTACTTC. Amino acid sequence: CATSGSARTGVDEQYF.

The chain links TRBV5-1 to TRBJ1-2, with 9 bases identical to TRBD1. J gave up 2 bases and V 5 bases, and 13 bases lay outside the gene matches. CDR1 is SGHRS and CDR2 is YFSETQ in the germline V gene. The CDR3 consists of 17 residues. The CDR3 reads CASRQGQGRTVNYGYTF. CDR3 sequence (DNA): TGCGCCAGCAGACAAGGACAGGGGCGAACCGTAAACTATGGCTACACCTTC.